Listed below are T cell receptor beta chains from one sample, sequenced in a study of control samples from healthy donors and cancer patients. The table came from immunoSEQ multiplex PCR; TCRdb's copy has only in-frame clones and leaves some out. The sample records about 180,000 clones, 90% being singletons. Source material: blood. The receptors originated from a woman in her fifties or sixties in good health. Both conserved end residues are part of each CDR3.

j_call v_call cdr3_aa
TRBJ1-4 TRBV15 CATSKNQGVPNEKLFF
TRBJ2-2 TRBV5-1 CASRRLAENTGELFF
TRBJ2-1 TRBV29-1 CSVEPGGYNEQFF
TRBJ1-6 TRBV9 CASSVGGQGDSPLHF
TRBJ2-7 TRBV2 CASSVGTQHYEQYF
TRBJ1-1 TRBV9 CASSNLQGARTEAFF
TRBJ1-2 TRBV27 CASSPGTGASNYGYTF
TRBJ1-5 TRBV27 CASSLGTGLGNQPQHF
TRBJ1-1 TRBV30 CAWSLVGPEAFF
TRBJ1-3 TRBV3-1/TRBV3-2 CASSLRPPSGNTIYF
TRBJ2-4 TRBV7-2 CASSLSAGKGIQYF
TRBJ1-1 TRBV6-5 CASGPAGFLSAFF
TRBJ1-1 TRBV5-4 CASSVDTKAFF
TRBJ2-7 TRBV30 CAWSLSGGYEQYF
TRBJ2-7 TRBV27 CASSFTSGRYEQYF
TRBJ2-1 TRBV27 CASLPTVSSYNEQFF
TRBJ1-2 TRBV5-4 CASSQRQGLDGYTF
TRBJ2-6 TRBV4-3 CASSQAGSGANVLTF
TRBJ2-5 TRBV15 CATSRDRTVGETQYF
TRBJ1-6 TRBV3-1/TRBV3-2 CASSPRTDNSPLHF
TRBJ1-3 TRBV28 CASRDTGSSGNTIYF
TRBJ1-2 TRBV28 CASSRSAGASNYGYTF
TRBJ1-1 TRBV6-2/TRBV6-3 CASSPWSTEAFF
TRBJ1-1 TRBV7-3 CASSPSAGNTEAFF
TRBJ2-2 TRBV27 CASSPTNRGGVASGELFF
TRBJ2-5 TRBV18 CASSPYLQGRETQYF
TRBJ2-7 TRBV28 CASSSLGTGGNEQYF
TRBJ1-2 TRBV5-8 CASSLEGAGYGYTF
TRBJ2-7 TRBV5-1 CASSTGTGGGEQYF
TRBJ2-7 TRBV7-9 CASSLGLRQQVYEQYF
TRBJ2-1 TRBV2 CASSETRSSPKKYNEQFF
TRBJ1-4 TRBV7-2 CASSLDRGLLFF
TRBJ1-2 TRBV4-1 CASSPPGGTLGYTF
TRBJ2-2 TRBV13 CASSSGVSGELFF
TRBJ1-2 TRBV12-5 CASGFGDLGGYTF
TRBJ1-2 TRBV3-1/TRBV3-2 CASSQPQGEGYTF
TRBJ2-7 TRBV5-1 CASSAGQVVIEQYF
TRBJ1-2 TRBV3-1/TRBV3-2 CASTSGNYGYTF
TRBJ2-7 TRBV28 CASSFIGSGKSSDHEQYF
TRBJ2-3 TRBV5-1 CASSPPSEDTQYF
TRBJ2-5 TRBV7-2 CASSFLFTRQEETQYF